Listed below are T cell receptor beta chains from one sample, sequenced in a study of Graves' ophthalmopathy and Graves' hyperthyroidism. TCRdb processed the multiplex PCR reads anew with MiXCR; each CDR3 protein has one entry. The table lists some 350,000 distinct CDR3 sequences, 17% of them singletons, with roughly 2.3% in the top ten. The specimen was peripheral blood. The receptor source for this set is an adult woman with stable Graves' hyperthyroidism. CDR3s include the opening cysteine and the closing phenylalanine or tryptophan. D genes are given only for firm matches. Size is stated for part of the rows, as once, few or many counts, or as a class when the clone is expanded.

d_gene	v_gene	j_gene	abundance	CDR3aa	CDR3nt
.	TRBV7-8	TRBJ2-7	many	CASSLRQDGYEQYF	TGTGCCAGCAGCTTAAGACAGGACGGCTACGAGCAGTACTTC
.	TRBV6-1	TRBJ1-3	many	CASSEARGSGNTIYF	TGTGCCAGCAGTGAAGCCCGCGGTTCTGGAAACACCATATATTTT
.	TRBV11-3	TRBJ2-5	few	CASSLEPSYIQETQYF	TGTGCCAGCAGCTTAGAGCCCTCCTATATTCAAGAGACCCAGTACTTC
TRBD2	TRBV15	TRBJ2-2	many	CATSRLAELYTGELFF	TGTGCCACCAGCCGACTAGCGGAGCTTTACACCGGGGAGCTGTTTTTT
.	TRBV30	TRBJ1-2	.	CAWSGARRGSNYGYTF	TGTGCCTGGAGTGGTGCCCGGCGGGGCTCCAACTATGGCTACACCTTC
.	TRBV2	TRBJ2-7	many	CASSLHEQYF	TGTGCCAGCAGTCTACACGAGCAGTACTTC
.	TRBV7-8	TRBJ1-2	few	CASSRGSGGGYTF	TGTGCCAGCAGCCGCGGTTCGGGGGGGGGCTACACCTTC
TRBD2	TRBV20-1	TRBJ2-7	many	CSASSGRGKSYVEQYF	TGCAGTGCTTCCAGCGGGAGAGGGAAATCCTACGTAGAGCAGTACTTC
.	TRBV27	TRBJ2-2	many	CASRDYPNTGELFF	TGTGCCAGCAGGGACTACCCTAACACCGGGGAGCTGTTTTTT
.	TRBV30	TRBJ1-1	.	CAWTSGTRTEAFF	TGTGCCTGGACGTCGGGCACGAGGACTGAAGCTTTCTTT
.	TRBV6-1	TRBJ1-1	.	CASSERRNTEAFF	TGTGCCAGCAGTGAACGGAGGAACACTGAAGCTTTCTTT
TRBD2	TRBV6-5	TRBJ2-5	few	CASSYSYQAGEKETQYF	TGTGCCAGCAGTTACTCCTATCAAGCGGGGGAAAAGGAGACCCAGTACTTC
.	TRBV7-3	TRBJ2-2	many	CASSFALGPGRELFF	TGTGCCAGCAGCTTCGCCCTAGGGCCGGGTCGGGAGCTGTTTTTT
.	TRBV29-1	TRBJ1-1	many	CSVVGGEAFF	TGCAGCGTCGTGGGTGGGGAAGCTTTCTTT
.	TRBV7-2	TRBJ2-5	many	CASSLRGFQKTQYF	TGTGCCAGCAGCTTACGAGGGTTTCAAAAGACCCAGTACTTC
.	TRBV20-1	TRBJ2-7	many	CSARDLDISYEQYF	TGCAGTGCTAGAGATCTTGACATTTCCTACGAGCAGTACTTC
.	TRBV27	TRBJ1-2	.	CASRRGYSDSKGYTF	TGTGCCAGCAGGAGGGGGTACAGCGACTCGAAGGGCTACACCTTC
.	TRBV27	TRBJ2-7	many	CASSIGMGAYEQYF	TGTGCCAGCAGCATCGGGATGGGCGCCTACGAGCAGTACTTC
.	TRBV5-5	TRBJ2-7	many	CASSLAGGNTYEQYF	TGTGCCAGCAGCTTGGCCGGAGGGAACACCTACGAGCAGTACTTC
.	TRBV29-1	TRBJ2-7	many	CSVVRGSPYEQYF	TGCAGCGTTGTAAGGGGGAGCCCCTACGAGCAGTACTTC
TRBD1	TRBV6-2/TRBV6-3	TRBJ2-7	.	CAIRLQGTYEQYF	TGTGCCATCCGGCTACAGGGGACCTACGAGCAGTACTTC
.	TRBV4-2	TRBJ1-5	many	CASSQGRGHTNQPQHF	TGTGCCAGCAGCCAAGGTCGGGGACACACTAATCAGCCCCAGCATTTT
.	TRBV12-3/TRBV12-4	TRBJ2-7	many	CASSFEADPYEQYF	TGTGCCAGCAGTTTCGAAGCGGACCCCTACGAGCAGTACTTC
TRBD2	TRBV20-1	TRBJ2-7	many	CSARVGLGGSYYEQYF	TGCAGTGCTAGAGTAGGACTCGGCGGGAGTTACTACGAGCAGTACTTC
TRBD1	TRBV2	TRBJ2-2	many	CASSEEQGAFGELFF	TGTGCCAGCAGTGAAGAACAGGGGGCCTTCGGGGAGCTGTTTTTT
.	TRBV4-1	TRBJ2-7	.	CASSHSDSYEQYF	TGCGCCAGCAGCCACTCGGACTCCTACGAGCAGTACTTC
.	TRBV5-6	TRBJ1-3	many	CASSLVPQAGNTIYF	TGTGCCAGCAGCTTGGTTCCCCAAGCTGGAAACACCATATATTTT
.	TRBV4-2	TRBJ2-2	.	CASSQVTSRGLAGSGGELFF	TGTGCCAGCAGCCAAGTTACCTCCAGGGGGCTAGCGGGATCGGGCGGGGAGCTGTTTTTT
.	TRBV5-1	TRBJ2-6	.	CASSLKTGTGGSGANVLTF	TGCGCCAGCAGCCTCAAGACAGGAACTGGAGGGTCTGGGGCCAACGTCCTGACTTTC
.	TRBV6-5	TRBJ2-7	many	CASSYFGQGYEQYF	TGTGCCAGCAGTTACTTCGGACAAGGTTACGAGCAGTACTTC
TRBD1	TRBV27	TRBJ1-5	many	CASSPTGGHNQPQHF	TGTGCCAGCAGTCCGACAGGGGGCCACAATCAGCCCCAGCATTTT
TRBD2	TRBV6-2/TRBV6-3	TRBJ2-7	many	CASSFSGSRSYEQYF	TGTGCCAGCAGCTTTAGCGGGAGCAGATCCTACGAGCAGTACTTC
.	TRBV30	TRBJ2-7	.	CAWSSTSKTWDYEQYF	TGTGCCTGGAGTTCCACATCGAAGACATGGGACTACGAGCAGTACTTC
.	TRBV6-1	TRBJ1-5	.	CASSDQTIGYQPQHF	TGTGCCAGCAGTGACCAGACAATAGGGTATCAGCCTCAGCATTTT
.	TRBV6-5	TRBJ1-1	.	CASSYSTRGGTEAFF	TGTGCCAGCAGTTACTCGACCAGGGGTGGGACTGAAGCTTTCTTT